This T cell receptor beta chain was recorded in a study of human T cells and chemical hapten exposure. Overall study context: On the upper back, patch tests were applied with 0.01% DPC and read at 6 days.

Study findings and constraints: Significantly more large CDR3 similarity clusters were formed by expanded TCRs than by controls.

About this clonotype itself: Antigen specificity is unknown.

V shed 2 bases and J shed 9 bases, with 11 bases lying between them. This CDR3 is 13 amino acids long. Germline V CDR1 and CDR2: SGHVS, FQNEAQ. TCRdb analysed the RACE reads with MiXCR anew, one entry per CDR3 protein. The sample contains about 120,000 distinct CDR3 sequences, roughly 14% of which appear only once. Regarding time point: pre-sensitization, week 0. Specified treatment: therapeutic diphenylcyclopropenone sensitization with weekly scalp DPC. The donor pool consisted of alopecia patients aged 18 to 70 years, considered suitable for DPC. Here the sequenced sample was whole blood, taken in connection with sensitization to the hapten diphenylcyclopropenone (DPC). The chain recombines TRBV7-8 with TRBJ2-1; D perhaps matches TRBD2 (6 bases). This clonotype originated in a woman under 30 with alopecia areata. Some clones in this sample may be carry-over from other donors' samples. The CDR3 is CASSLTSQIEQFF. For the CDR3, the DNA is TGTGCCAGCAGCTTAACTAGCCAGATTGAGCAGTTCTTC.